This T cell receptor (beta chain) originates from a study of blood T cell repertoires in COVID-19. Overall study: Both acute and convalescent COVID-19 samples were obtained from the United States, Italy and Spain. PBMCs, B-cell-depleted T cells, or T cells were the source of the cDNA or gDNA that made up the material.

Original processing notes: Estimated nucleated cell counts came from reference gene primer amplification. Clones were read by immunoSEQ multiplex PCR, and TCRdb kept only the in-frame ones, dropping some. That table is the source of V, J and clone size, and D and trimming were worked out from the DNA. This table holds over 250,000 clones, approximately 90% found once. Germline-derived CDR1 and CDR2 are LNHNV and YYDKDF (reference sequence). The ends were cut back, 0 bases at V and 1 base at J, with 6 bases in the middle. This CDR3 region has 14 residues. The material sequenced was peripheral blood. The chain couples TRBV15 to TRBJ1-1; D is undetermined. The receptor comes from a woman between 45 and 65 years old with COVID-19, enrolled during active disease. CDR3 in amino acids: CATSRDSRNTEAFF. CDR3 nucleotide sequence: TGTGCCACCAGCAGAGATTCCAGGAACACTGAAGCTTTCTTT.